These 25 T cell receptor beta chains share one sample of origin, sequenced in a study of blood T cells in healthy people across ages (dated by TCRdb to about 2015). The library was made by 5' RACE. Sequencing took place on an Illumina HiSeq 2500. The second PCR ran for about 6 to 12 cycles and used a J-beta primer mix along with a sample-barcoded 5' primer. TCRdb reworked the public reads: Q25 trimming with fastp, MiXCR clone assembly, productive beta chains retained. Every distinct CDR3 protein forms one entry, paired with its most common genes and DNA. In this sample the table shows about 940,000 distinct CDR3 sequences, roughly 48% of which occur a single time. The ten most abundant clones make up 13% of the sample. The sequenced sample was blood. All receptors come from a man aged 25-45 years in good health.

CDR3 DNA sequence: TGTGCCAGCAGCCCCTTGGGGTATAGCAATCAGCCCCAGCATTTT. Its translation is CASSPLGYSNQPQHF. The chain carries TRBV12-3 or TRBV12-4 and TRBJ1-5; the D is unclear. V was shortened by 6 bases and J by 0 bases, with 12 bases between the two germline ends. The CDR3 length is 15 residues.

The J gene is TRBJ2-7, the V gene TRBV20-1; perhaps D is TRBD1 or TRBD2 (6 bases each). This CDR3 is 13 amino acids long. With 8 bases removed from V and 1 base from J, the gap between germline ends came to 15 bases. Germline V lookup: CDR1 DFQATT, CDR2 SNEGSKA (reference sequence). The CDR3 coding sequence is TGCAGTTCGGAGGAGGGGGATTCCTACGAGCAGTACTTC. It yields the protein CSSEEGDSYEQYF.

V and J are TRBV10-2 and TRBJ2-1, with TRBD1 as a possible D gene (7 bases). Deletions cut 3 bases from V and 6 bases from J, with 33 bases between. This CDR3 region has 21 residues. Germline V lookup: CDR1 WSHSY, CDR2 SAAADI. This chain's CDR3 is CASSDPVDRVLLGGSVNEQFF. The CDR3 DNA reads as TGCGCCAGCAGTGACCCCGTCGACAGGGTTCTTCTCGGGGGCTCCGTCAATGAGCAGTTCTTC.

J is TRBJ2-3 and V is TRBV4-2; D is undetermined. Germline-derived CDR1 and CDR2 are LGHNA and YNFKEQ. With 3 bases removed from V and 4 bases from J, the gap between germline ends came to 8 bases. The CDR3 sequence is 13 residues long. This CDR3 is CASSQGVSDTQYF. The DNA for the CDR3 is TGTGCCAGCAGCCAGGGCGTTTCAGATACGCAGTATTTT.

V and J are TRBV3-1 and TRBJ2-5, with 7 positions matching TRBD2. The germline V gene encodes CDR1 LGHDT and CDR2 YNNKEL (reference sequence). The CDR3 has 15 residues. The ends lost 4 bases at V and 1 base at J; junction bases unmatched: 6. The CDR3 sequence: CASSPALASQETQYF. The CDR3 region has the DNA TGTGCCAGCAGCCCAGCACTAGCGTCCCAAGAGACCCAGTACTTC.

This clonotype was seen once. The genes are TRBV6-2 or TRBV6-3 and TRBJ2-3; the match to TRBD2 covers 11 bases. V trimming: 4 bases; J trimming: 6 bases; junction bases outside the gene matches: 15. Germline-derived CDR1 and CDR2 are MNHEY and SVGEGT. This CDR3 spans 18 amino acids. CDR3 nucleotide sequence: TGTGCCAGCAGTTTCGACTCGGGACTAGCGGCTTGGGGGGATACGCAGTATTTT. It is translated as CASSFDSGLAAWGDTQYF.

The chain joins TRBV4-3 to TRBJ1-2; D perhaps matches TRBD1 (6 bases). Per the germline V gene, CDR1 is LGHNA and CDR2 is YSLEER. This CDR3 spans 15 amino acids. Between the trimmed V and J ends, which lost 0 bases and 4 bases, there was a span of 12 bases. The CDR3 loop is CASSQDGGRGYGYTF. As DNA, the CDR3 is TGCGCCAGCAGCCAAGATGGCGGCAGGGGCTATGGCTACACCTTC.

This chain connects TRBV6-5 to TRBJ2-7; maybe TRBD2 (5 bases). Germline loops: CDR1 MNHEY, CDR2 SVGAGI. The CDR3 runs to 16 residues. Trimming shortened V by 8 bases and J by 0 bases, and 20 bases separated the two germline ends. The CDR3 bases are TGTGCCAGCGCGTGGATAAACGGGAAGAGCTCCTACGAGCAGTACTTC. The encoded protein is CASAWINGKSSYEQYF.

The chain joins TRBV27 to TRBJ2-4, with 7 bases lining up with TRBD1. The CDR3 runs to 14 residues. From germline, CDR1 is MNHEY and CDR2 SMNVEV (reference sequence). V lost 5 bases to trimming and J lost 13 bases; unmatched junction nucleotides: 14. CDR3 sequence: CASSAYRGTEAQYF. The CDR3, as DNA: TGTGCCAGCAGTGCCTACAGGGGTACAGAGGCCCAGTACTTC.

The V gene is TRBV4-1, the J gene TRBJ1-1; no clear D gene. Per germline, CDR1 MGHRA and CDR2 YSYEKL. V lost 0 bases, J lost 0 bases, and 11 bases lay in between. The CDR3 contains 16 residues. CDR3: CASSQDPGFMNTEAFF. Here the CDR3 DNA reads TGCGCCAGCAGCCAAGATCCCGGCTTTATGAACACTGAAGCTTTCTTT.

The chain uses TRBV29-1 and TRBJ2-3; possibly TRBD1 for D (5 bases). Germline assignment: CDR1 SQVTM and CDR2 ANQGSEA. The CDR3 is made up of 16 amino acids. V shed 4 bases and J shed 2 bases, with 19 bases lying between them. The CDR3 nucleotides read TGCAGCGTTGCGGGTGACCCAGGGCGGTCCACAGATACGCAGTATTTT. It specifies CSVAGDPGRSTDTQYF.

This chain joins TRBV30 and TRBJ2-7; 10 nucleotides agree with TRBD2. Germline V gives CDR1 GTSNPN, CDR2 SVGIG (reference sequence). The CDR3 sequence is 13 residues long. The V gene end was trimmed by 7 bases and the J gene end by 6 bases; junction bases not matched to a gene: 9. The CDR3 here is CASFSGGTSEQYF. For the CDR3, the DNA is TGTGCCTCGTTTAGCGGGGGGACGAGCGAGCAGTACTTC.

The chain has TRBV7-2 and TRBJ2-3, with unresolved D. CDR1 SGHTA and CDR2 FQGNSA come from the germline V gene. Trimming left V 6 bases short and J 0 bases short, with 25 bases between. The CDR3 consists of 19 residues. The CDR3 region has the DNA TGTGCCAGCAGATCCCGCCTAGGGTACCAGAGATTAAGCACAGATACGCAGTATTTT. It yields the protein CASRSRLGYQRLSTDTQYF. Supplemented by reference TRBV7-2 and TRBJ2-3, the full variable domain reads GAGVSQSPSNKVTEKGKDVELRCDPISGHTALYWYRQSLGQGLEFLIYFQGNSAPDKSGLPSDRFSAERTGGSVSTLTIQRTQQEDSAVYLCASRSRLGYQRLSTDTQYFGPGTRLTVL.

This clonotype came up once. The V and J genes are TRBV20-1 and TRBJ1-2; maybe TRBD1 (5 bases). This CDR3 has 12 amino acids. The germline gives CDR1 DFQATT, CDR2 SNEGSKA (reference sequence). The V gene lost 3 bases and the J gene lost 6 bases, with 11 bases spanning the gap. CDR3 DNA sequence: TGCAGTGCTAGTCGCCAGGGAAATGGCTACACCTTC. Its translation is CSASRQGNGYTF.

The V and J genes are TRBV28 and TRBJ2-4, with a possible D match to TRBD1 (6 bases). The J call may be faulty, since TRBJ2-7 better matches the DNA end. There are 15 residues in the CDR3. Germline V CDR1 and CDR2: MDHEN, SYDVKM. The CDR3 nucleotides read TGTGCCAGCAGTTCCCGGGACCCAGGGGTGTACGAGCAGTACTTC. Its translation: CASSSRDPGVYEQYF.

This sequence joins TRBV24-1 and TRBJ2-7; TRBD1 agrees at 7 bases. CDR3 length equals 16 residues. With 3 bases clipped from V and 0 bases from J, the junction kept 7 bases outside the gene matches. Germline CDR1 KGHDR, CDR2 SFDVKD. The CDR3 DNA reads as TGTGCCACCAGTGATAAAGAGGGGGCGCGCTCCTACGAGCAGTACTTC. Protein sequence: CATSDKEGARSYEQYF.

The CDR3 sequence is CAGKGTGASNEKLFF. DNA for the CDR3: TGTGCCGGCAAGGGGACAGGGGCTTCAAATGAAAAACTGTTTTTT. The V gene is TRBV2, the J gene TRBJ1-4; TRBD1 agrees at 10 bases. Trimming cost V 11 bases and J 5 bases; bases outside gene matches: 11. Germline V gene sequence: CDR1 SNHLY, CDR2 FYNNEI. The CDR3 length is 15 residues.

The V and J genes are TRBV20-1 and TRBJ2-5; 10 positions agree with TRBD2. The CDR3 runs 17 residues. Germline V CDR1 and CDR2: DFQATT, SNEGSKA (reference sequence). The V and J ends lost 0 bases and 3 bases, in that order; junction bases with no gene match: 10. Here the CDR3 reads CSARDGASGGWEETQYF. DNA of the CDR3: TGCAGTGCTAGAGATGGGGCTAGCGGGGGCTGGGAAGAGACCCAGTACTTC.

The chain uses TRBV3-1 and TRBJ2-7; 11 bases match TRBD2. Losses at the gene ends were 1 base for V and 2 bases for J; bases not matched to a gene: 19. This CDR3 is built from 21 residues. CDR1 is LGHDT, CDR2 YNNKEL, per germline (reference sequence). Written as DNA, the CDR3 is TGTGCCAGCAGCCAAGGTGGGAAACTAGCGGGGGAGAAATCACAAACCTACGAGCAGTACTTC. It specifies CASSQGGKLAGEKSQTYEQYF.

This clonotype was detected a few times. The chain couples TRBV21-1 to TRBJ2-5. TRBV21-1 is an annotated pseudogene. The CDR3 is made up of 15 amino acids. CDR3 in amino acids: CASRVEAEDQETQYF. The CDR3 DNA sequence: TGTGCCAGCAGGGTGGAAGCAGAAGACCAAGAGACCCAGTACTTC.

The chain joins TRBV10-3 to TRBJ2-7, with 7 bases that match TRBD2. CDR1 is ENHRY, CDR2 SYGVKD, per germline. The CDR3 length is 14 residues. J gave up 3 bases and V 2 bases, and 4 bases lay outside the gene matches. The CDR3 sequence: CAISEGGGNYEQYF. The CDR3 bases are TGTGCCATCAGTGAGGGGGGAGGGAACTACGAGCAGTACTTC.

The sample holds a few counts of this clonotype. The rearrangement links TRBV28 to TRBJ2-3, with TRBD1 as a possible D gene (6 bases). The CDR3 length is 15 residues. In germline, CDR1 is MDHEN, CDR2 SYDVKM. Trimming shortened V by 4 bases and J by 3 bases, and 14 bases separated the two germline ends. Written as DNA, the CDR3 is TGTGCCAGCAGTTCGGACAGCCCTCTTACAGATACGCAGTATTTT. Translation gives CASSSDSPLTDTQYF.

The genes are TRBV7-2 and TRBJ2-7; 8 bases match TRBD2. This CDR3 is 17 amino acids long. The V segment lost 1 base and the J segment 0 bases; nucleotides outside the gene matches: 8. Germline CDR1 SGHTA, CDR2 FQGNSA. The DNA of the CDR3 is TGTGCCAGCAGCTTAGTCGGGGGGGGCCCCTCCTCCTACGAGCAGTACTTC. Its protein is CASSLVGGGPSSYEQYF.

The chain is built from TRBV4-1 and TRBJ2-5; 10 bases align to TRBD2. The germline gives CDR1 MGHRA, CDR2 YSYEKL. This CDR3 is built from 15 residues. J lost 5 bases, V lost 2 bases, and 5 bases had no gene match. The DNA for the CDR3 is TGCGCCAGCAGCCAAAGAGCGGGGGGGCTCGAGACCCAGTACTTC. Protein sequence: CASSQRAGGLETQYF.

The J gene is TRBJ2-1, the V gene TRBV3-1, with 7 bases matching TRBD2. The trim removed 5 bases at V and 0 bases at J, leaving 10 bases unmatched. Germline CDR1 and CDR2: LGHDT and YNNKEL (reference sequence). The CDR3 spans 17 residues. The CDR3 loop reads CASSVRRRESSYNEQFF. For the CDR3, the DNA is TGTGCCAGCAGCGTCCGTCGGCGGGAGAGCTCCTACAATGAGCAGTTCTTC.